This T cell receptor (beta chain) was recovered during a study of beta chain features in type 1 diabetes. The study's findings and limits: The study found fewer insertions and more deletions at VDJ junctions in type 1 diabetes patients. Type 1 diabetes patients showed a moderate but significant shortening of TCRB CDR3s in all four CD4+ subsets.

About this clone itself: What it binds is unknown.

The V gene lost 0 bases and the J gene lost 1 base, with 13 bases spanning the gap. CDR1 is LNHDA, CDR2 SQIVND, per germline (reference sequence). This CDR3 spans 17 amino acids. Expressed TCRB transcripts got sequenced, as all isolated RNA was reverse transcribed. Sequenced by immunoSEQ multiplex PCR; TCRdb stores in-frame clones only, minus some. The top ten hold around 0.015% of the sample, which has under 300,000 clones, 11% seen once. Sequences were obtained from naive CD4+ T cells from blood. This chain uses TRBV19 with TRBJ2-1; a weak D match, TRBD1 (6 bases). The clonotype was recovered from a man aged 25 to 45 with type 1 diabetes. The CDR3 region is CASSIDRLRGSYNEQFF. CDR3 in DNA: TGTGCCAGTAGTATAGATAGGTTGAGGGGGTCCTACAATGAGCAGTTCTTC.